Presented here are 20 T cell receptor beta chains from one specimen sequenced in a study of T cell responses to AZD1222 COVID-19 vaccine. Generated by immunoSEQ multiplex PCR, the TCRdb table keeps only in-frame clones and is missing some. The sample includes 120,000 to 150,000 clones, roughly 80% seen only once; the top ten take 3.5% to 5%. Sequencing used peripheral blood, obtained on day 0 of MenACWY control vaccination. The source of these receptors is an adult in good health.

The chain employs TRBV5-1 and TRBJ2-1; 8 bases are a match to TRBD1. The CDR3 is 15 residues long. Germline CDR1 is SGHRS and CDR2 is YFSETQ. Trimming took 0 bases from V and 3 from J; bases not matched to a gene: 2. The CDR3 is CASSLVDRDYNEQFF. The CDR3 nucleotides are TGCGCCAGCAGCTTGGTGGACAGGGACTACAATGAGCAGTTCTTC.

The gene calls are TRBV5-1 and TRBJ2-1; D remains unclear. Germline loops: CDR1 SGHRS, CDR2 YFSETQ. This CDR3 has 17 residues. V was pared by 1 base and J by 5 bases, with 19 bases between. The CDR3 sequence: CASSLYSTGPTNNEQFF. The CDR3 coding sequence is TGCGCCAGCAGCTTGTACAGCACCGGACCCACCAACAATGAGCAGTTCTTC.

This clone has more than one count but fewer than ten. V and J are TRBV6-1 and TRBJ2-5, with D tentatively TRBD2 (6 bases). Germline V gives CDR1 MNHNS, CDR2 SASEGT. The V gene lost 1 base and the J gene lost 4 bases, with 16 bases spanning the gap. The CDR3 is 16 residues long. CDR3 loop: CASSEVQTRDGETQYF. CDR3 DNA: TGTGCCAGCAGTGAAGTTCAGACTAGGGACGGAGAGACCCAGTACTTC.

This chain links TRBV10-3 with TRBJ2-4; possibly TRBD1 for D (7 bases). The length of the CDR3 is 15 residues. The germline CDR1 and CDR2 sequences are ENHRY and SYGVKD. Trimming stripped 4 bases from V and 1 base from J, with 11 bases between. CDR3 nucleotide sequence: TGTGCCATCAGTGGAGCAGGGGGGGCCAAAAACATTCAGTACTTC. Translation gives CAISGAGGAKNIQYF.

The genes are TRBV9 and TRBJ1-2; D ambiguous. Germline loops: CDR1 SGDLS, CDR2 YYNGEE. This CDR3 comprises 14 residues. V lost 3 bases, J lost 2 bases, and 11 bases lay in between. CDR3 in amino acids: CASSDLTTNYGYTF. The CDR3 region has the DNA TGTGCCAGCAGCGATCTGACAACAAACTATGGCTACACCTTC.

This clone was found many times. The chain carries TRBV5-1 and TRBJ1-4; 10 bases fit TRBD1. V was pared by 3 bases and J by 0 bases, with 2 bases of the junction left unmatched. This CDR3 has 16 amino acids. Germline V gene lookup returns CDR1 SGHRS and CDR2 YFSETQ. CDR3 sequence: CASSYGQGATNEKLFF. CDR3 nucleotide sequence: TGCGCCAGCAGCTACGGACAGGGGGCAACTAATGAAAAACTGTTTTTT.

The chain employs TRBV9 and TRBJ1-6, with TRBD1 identical over 8 bases. The trim removed 6 bases at V and 6 bases at J, leaving 8 bases unmatched. This CDR3 is built from 15 residues. In germline, CDR1 is SGDLS, CDR2 YYNGEE. For the CDR3, the DNA is TGTGCCAGCAACCCCGGACAGGGAGTTAATTCACCCCTCCACTTT. Amino acids: CASNPGQGVNSPLHF.

In this sample, this clone turned up many times. This chain joins TRBV19 and TRBJ1-5; a possible D gene is TRBD1 (5 bases). CDR1 is LNHDA and CDR2 is SQIVND in the germline V gene (reference sequence). Between the trimmed V and J ends, which lost 8 bases and 7 bases, there was a span of 24 bases. This CDR3 has 16 amino acids. CDR3 residues: CASREQRGRGWQPQHF. CDR3 nucleotides: TGTGCCAGTCGTGAGCAGAGGGGACGAGGTTGGCAGCCCCAGCATTTT.

This sequence joins TRBV5-4 and TRBJ2-1; 7 nucleotides match TRBD2. Germline assignment: CDR1 SGHNT and CDR2 YYREEE (reference sequence). This CDR3 spans 16 amino acids. V lost 4 bases and J lost 0; bases outside the gene matches: 7. The CDR3 DNA reads TGTGCCAGCAGCCTCCAGACGGGGGGCTCCTACAATGAGCAGTTCTTC. It specifies CASSLQTGGSYNEQFF.

This chain connects TRBV7-9 to TRBJ1-6; D gene uncertain. The CDR3 runs 13 residues. Trimming removed 0 bases at V and 8 bases at J, with 5 bases between. The V gene's germline CDR1 is SEHNR and CDR2 FQNEAQ (reference sequence). The CDR3 DNA is TGTGCCAGCAGCTTAGCGATAGATTCACCCCTCCACTTT. Encoded protein: CASSLAIDSPLHF. The whole variable domain, filled in from reference TRBV7-9 and TRBJ1-6, reads DTGVSQNPRHKITKRGQNVTFRCDPISEHNRLYWYRQTLGQGPEFLTYFQNEAQLEKSRLLSDRFSAERPKGSFSTLEIQRTEQGDSAMYLCASSLAIDSPLHFGNGTRLTVT.

This chain joins TRBV28 and TRBJ1-5, with 9 bases identical to TRBD1. The CDR3 runs to 15 residues. With V trimmed by 5 bases and J by 4 bases, 6 bases remained unmatched. The germline V gene encodes CDR1 MDHEN and CDR2 SYDVKM. The chain's CDR3 is CASSIMGTGNQPQHF. The CDR3 DNA reads as TGTGCCAGCAGTATTATGGGGACAGGGAATCAGCCCCAGCATTTT.

This rearrangement joins TRBV27 to TRBJ2-5, with a tentative D call TRBD2 (5 bases). This CDR3 comprises 14 residues. CDR1 is MNHEY, CDR2 SMNVEV, per germline (reference sequence). V lost 3 bases, J lost 0 bases, and 8 bases lay in between. The CDR3 DNA sequence: TGTGCCAGCAGTTTCCGGAGGTACCAAGAGACCCAGTACTTC. Its protein is CASSFRRYQETQYF.

The genes are TRBV10-2 and TRBJ1-1, with D uncertain. The CDR3 is 13 amino acids. Germline loops: CDR1 WSHSY, CDR2 SAAADI. Trimming pared 4 bases from V and 1 base from J, leaving 7 bases between. The CDR3 is CASSVERNTEAFF. Written as DNA, the CDR3 is TGCGCCAGCAGTGTAGAAAGGAACACTGAAGCTTTCTTT.

This chain uses TRBV3-1 (or the pseudogene TRBV3-2) with TRBJ2-5, with D unclear. Trimming pared 0 bases from V and 5 bases from J, leaving 13 bases between. The length of the CDR3 is 15 residues. CDR1 and CDR2 from the germline V gene are LGHDT and YNNKEL (reference sequence). DNA for the CDR3: TGTGCCAGCAGCCAAGATCTGAGTGATTGGGAGACCCAGTACTTC. This encodes CASSQDLSDWETQYF.

The V and J genes are TRBV14 and TRBJ2-3, with a tentative D call TRBD1 (6 bases). Trimming pared 5 bases from V and 2 bases from J, leaving 14 bases between. This CDR3 region has 15 residues. Per germline, CDR1 SGHDN and CDR2 FVKESK. In DNA, the CDR3 is TGTGCCAGCAGCTCTCCGGGACACTTCACAGATACGCAGTATTTT. Translated: CASSSPGHFTDTQYF.

The chain recombines TRBV2 with TRBJ2-7, with TRBD1 identical over 12 bases. J gave up 7 bases and V 5 bases, and 9 bases lay outside the gene matches. CDR1 and CDR2 from the germline V gene are SNHLY and FYNNEI. The CDR3 extends over 15 amino acids. As DNA, the CDR3 is TGTGCCAGCAGTCCCCGGGACAGGGGGCGTCGAGAGCAGTACGTC. It encodes CASSPRDRGRREQYV.

The rearrangement joins TRBV28 to TRBJ1-2; 7 bases are a match to TRBD1. V shed 3 bases and J 4 bases; nucleotides not matched to a gene: 5. Germline V gene data show CDR1 as MDHEN and CDR2 as SYDVKM. The CDR3 contains 14 residues. The CDR3 DNA reads as TGTGCCAGCAGTTTGGGACAGCGGCTCTATGGCTACACCTTC. Protein sequence: CASSLGQRLYGYTF.

The chain carries TRBV6-6 and TRBJ1-5; D is unresolved. V was trimmed by 2 bases and J by 5 bases, leaving 13 bases between them. There are 15 residues in the CDR3. CDR1 and CDR2 from the germline V gene are MNHNY and SVGAGI (reference sequence). The CDR3 protein is CASSYVGQAHQPQHF. Here the CDR3 DNA reads TGTGCCAGCAGTTACGTCGGGCAGGCCCATCAGCCCCAGCATTTT.

The rearrangement links TRBV15 to TRBJ2-7; 8 bases match TRBD1. After removal of 3 bases from V and 0 bases from J, the junction contained 4 bases not matched to a gene. Germline CDR1 and CDR2: LNHNV and YYDKDF (reference sequence). The CDR3 is 15 residues long. This CDR3 is CATSRTGEYSYEQYF. The DNA for the CDR3 is TGTGCCACCAGCAGGACAGGGGAATACTCCTACGAGCAGTACTTC.

V and J are TRBV27 and TRBJ2-7, with D perhaps given as TRBD1 or TRBD2 (5 bases each). There are 15 residues in the CDR3. V lost 3 bases and J 4 bases, leaving 16 bases between the germline ends. Germline loops: CDR1 MNHEY, CDR2 SMNVEV (reference sequence). CDR3 DNA: TGTGCCAGCAGTTTTGGGACCGTGGGGCTTTACGAGCAGTACTTC. This encodes CASSFGTVGLYEQYF.